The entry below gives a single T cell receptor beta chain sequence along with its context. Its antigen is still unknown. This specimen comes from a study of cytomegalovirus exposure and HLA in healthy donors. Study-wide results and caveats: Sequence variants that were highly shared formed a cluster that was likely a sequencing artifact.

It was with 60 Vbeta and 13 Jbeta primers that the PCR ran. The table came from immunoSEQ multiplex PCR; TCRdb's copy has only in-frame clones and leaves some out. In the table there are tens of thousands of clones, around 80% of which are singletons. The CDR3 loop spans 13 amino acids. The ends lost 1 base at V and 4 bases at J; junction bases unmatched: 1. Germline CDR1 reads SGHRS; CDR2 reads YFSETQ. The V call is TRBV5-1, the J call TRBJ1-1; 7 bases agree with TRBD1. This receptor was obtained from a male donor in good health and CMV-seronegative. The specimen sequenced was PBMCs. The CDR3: CASSLSGGTEAFF. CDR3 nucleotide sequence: TGCGCCAGCAGCTTGTCAGGGGGCACTGAAGCTTTCTTT.